Listed here are 25 T cell receptor beta chains from one sample, sequenced in a study of T cells in Graves' hyperthyroidism and ophthalmopathy. Using RNA transcripts as the source, TCR beta CDR3 regions were amplified. First-round RT-PCR targeting the TCR CDR3 was performed with the HTBI primer set. TCRdb ran MiXCR on the multiplex PCR reads and lists one entry per CDR3 protein. The table shows hundreds of thousands of distinct CDR3 sequences, with 16% occurring only once. The material sequenced was blood. These receptors were taken from a woman between 18 and 29 years old with Graves' hyperthyroidism.

This clonotype was picked up a small number of times. This chain joins TRBV15 and TRBJ2-1; 9 bases map to TRBD2. Germline V gene sequence: CDR1 LNHNV, CDR2 YYDKDF (reference sequence). The trim removed 1 base at V and 9 bases at J, leaving 7 bases unmatched. The CDR3 is made up of 15 amino acids. The CDR3 loop reads CATSRVAGGLGEQFF. As DNA, the CDR3 is TGTGCCACCAGCAGAGTGGCGGGGGGGCTCGGTGAGCAGTTCTTC.

The V and J genes are TRBV19 and TRBJ1-2; TRBD1 aligns across 7 bases. The J segment lost 4 bases and the V segment lost 6 bases, leaving 8 bases of the junction unmatched. This CDR3 has 14 residues. CDR1 is LNHDA, CDR2 SQIVND, per germline (reference sequence). This CDR3 reads CASRRTGAGYGYTF. CDR3 DNA: TGTGCCAGTAGAAGAACAGGGGCTGGCTATGGCTACACCTTC.

Many counts were recorded for this clonotype. The V call is TRBV28, the J call TRBJ2-7; 9 bases match TRBD1. The CDR3 is 15 residues long. After removal of 0 bases from V and 3 bases from J, the junction contained 3 bases not matched to a gene. Germline V CDR1 and CDR2: MDHEN, SYDVKM. The CDR3 loop reads CASSLWGQGIYEQYF. In DNA, the CDR3 is TGTGCCAGCAGTTTATGGGGACAGGGAATCTACGAGCAGTACTTC.

The rearrangement links TRBV7-9 to TRBJ2-6; 7 bases are shared with TRBD1. CDR3 length: 16 amino acids. Germline V lookup: CDR1 SEHNR, CDR2 FQNEAQ (reference sequence). V shed 2 bases, J shed 4 bases, and the junction held 5 bases outside the gene matches. The DNA of the CDR3 is TGTGCCAGCAGCTTACCCACAGGGGCAGGGGCCAACGTCCTGACTTTC. Residues: CASSLPTGAGANVLTF.

Concerning this clonotype itself: Because the CDR3 is missing its conserved closing phenylalanine or tryptophan, this is likely a read error. The rearrangement links TRBV18 to TRBJ2-3; a possible D gene is TRBD2 (6 bases). The V and J ends lost 3 bases and 1 base respectively, with 14 bases between them. The CDR3 loop spans 16 amino acids. Per germline, CDR1 KGHSH and CDR2 LQKENI. CDR3 loop: CASSPRGASGTDTQYL. The CDR3 bases are TGTGCCAGCTCACCCCGAGGGGCTAGCGGCACAGATACGCAGTATCTT.

This clonotype was observed many times. The rearrangement links TRBV5-1 to TRBJ1-6; D is uncertain. There are 15 residues in the CDR3. Germline V gene lookup returns CDR1 SGHRS and CDR2 YFSETQ. V was cut by 0 bases and J by 9 bases, with 13 bases left in between. The CDR3 DNA sequence: TGCGCCAGCAGCTTGGATCCGGGGTCGGGTTCACCCCTCCACTTT. Encoded protein: CASSLDPGSGSPLHF.

This clonotype was observed at least ten times. This chain links TRBV5-1 with TRBJ2-2, with 7 bases lining up with TRBD2. The CDR3 runs to 16 residues. The junction had 4 bases not matched to a gene; V was cut back by 0 bases and J by 2 bases. Germline V gives CDR1 SGHRS, CDR2 YFSETQ. CDR3 nucleotides: TGCGCCAGCAGCTTGGTGGGGAGGGCCAACACCGGGGAGCTGTTTTTT. Translation: CASSLVGRANTGELFF.

This clonotype showed up just a few times. This chain links TRBV12-3 or TRBV12-4 with TRBJ2-5; D may be TRBD1 (5 bases). The CDR3 totals 15 residues. The V and J ends lost 1 base and 2 bases respectively, with 11 bases between them. The CDR3 is CASSLGWGSQETQYF. The CDR3, as DNA: TGTGCCAGCAGTTTAGGCTGGGGCTCTCAAGAGACCCAGTACTTC.

This clonotype turned up a few times. V gene TRBV4-1 combines with J gene TRBJ2-7, with TRBD1 matching 7 bases. CDR1 and CDR2 from the germline V gene are MGHRA and YSYEKL. The CDR3 length is 15 residues. V lost 4 bases and J lost 3; bases outside the gene matches: 9. The DNA of the CDR3 is TGCGCCAGCAGCCCCATACAGGGGTCCGGCTACGAGCAGTACTTC. The encoded protein is CASSPIQGSGYEQYF.

This clonotype was seen just once. The V call is TRBV28, the J call TRBJ2-1, with TRBD2 matching 8 bases. The trim removed 5 bases at V and 4 bases at J, leaving 10 bases unmatched. CDR3 length: 16 amino acids. From germline, CDR1 is MDHEN and CDR2 SYDVKM. Here the CDR3 reads CASSTNSGSVYNEQFF. The CDR3 region has the DNA TGTGCCAGCAGTACCAACAGCGGGAGCGTGTACAATGAGCAGTTCTTC.

There are many counts of this clonotype. This chain links TRBV20-1 with TRBJ2-7, with 8 bases lining up with TRBD2. The CDR3 has 15 residues. V was clipped by 3 bases and J by 8 bases; unmatched bases: 15. Germline-derived CDR1 and CDR2 are DFQATT and SNEGSKA (reference sequence). The CDR3 sequence is CSASPVRGLVNQQYF. As DNA, the CDR3 is TGCAGTGCTAGTCCAGTCCGGGGACTAGTCAATCAGCAGTACTTC.

The chain links TRBV3-1 to TRBJ2-7, with 8 bases fitting TRBD1. The germline V gene has CDR1 LGHDT and CDR2 YNNKEL (reference sequence). This CDR3 region has 13 residues. After removal of 3 bases from V and 5 bases from J, the junction contained 3 bases not matched to a gene. CDR3 DNA: TGTGCCAGCAGCCAGTCAGGGGGCAACGAGCAGTACTTC. The encoded protein is CASSQSGGNEQYF.

Note on this clonotype: This likely comes from a read error, as the CDR3 has no conserved phenylalanine or tryptophan at its end. V is TRBV19 and J is TRBJ1-5; D gene unclear. Germline V gives CDR1 LNHDA, CDR2 SQIVND (reference sequence). V was trimmed by 6 bases and J by 0 bases, leaving 12 bases between them. This CDR3 comprises 15 residues. CDR3 sequence (DNA): TGTGCCAGTAGCATCGGAGAGATTAGCAATCAGCCCCAGCATTCT. Its protein is CASSIGEISNQPQHS.

This clonotype showed up many times. This chain uses TRBV28 with TRBJ1-6; weak D call: TRBD1 (5 bases). The germline V gene has CDR1 MDHEN and CDR2 SYDVKM. The V gene lost 9 bases and the J gene lost 14 bases, with 26 bases spanning the gap. The CDR3 loop spans 15 amino acids. DNA for the CDR3: TGTGCCAGTGGGACTTTTGGGGCTCGGGTTGAGGCCCTCCACTTT. Its translation is CASGTFGARVEALHF.

At least ten counts were recorded for this clonotype. V and J are TRBV6-2 or TRBV6-3 and TRBJ2-1; 13 bases map to TRBD2. J lost 6 bases, V lost 6 bases, and 8 bases had no gene match. Per the germline V gene, CDR1 is MNHEY and CDR2 is SVGEGT. The CDR3 extends over 16 amino acids. The CDR3 DNA is TGTGCCAGCAGGGGACTAGCGGGGCCCCCTAGCAATGAGCAGTTCTTC. Translating it yields CASRGLAGPPSNEQFF.

This clonotype was detected many times. The J gene is TRBJ2-7, the V gene TRBV7-6, with D perhaps TRBD1 (7 bases). The V gene's germline CDR1 is SGHVS and CDR2 FNYEAQ. V was trimmed by 0 bases and J by 4 bases, leaving 16 bases between them. The CDR3 length is 16 residues. CDR3 sequence (DNA): TGTGCCAGCAGCTTAGCGGGTACGGCAGGGGGGTACGAGCAGTACTTC. It codes for CASSLAGTAGGYEQYF.

The CDR3 spells CSVEVLVLGSYEQFF. CDR3 DNA: TGCAGCGTTGAAGTCCTTGTCCTCGGGTCCTACGAGCAGTTCTTC. The chain employs TRBV29-1 and TRBJ2-1; D remains ambiguous. Trimming pared 1 base from V and 10 bases from J, leaving 20 bases between. Germline CDR1 and CDR2: SQVTM and ANQGSEA. This CDR3 spans 15 amino acids.

This clonotype was recorded many times. The CDR3 nucleotides are TGCAGTGCGAGACTAGCGGGGGCCAGGGGCGGGGAGCTGTTTTTT. Translating gives CSARLAGARGGELFF. This chain connects TRBV20-1 to TRBJ2-2; TRBD2 matches 12 bases. Trimming at V came to 6 bases and at J to 7 bases, leaving 9 bases not matched to a gene. The CDR3 sequence is 15 residues long. Germline values: CDR1 DFQATT, CDR2 SNEGSKA (reference sequence).

This clonotype was seen a few times. The V and J genes are TRBV29-1 and TRBJ2-7; possible D gene TRBD1, 6 bases. V was cut by 0 bases and J by 0 bases, with 15 bases left in between. This CDR3 region has 16 residues. Germline V gene data show CDR1 as SQVTM and CDR2 as ANQGSEA. This CDR3 reads CSVEEGAVGHSYEQYF. The CDR3 DNA reads as TGCAGCGTTGAAGAGGGGGCCGTGGGGCACTCCTACGAGCAGTACTTC.

In its sample, this clonotype was seen many times. The chain has TRBV20-1 and TRBJ2-3; TRBD2 agrees at 7 bases. Germline trimming cut 6 bases from V and 2 bases from J; bases unmatched to any gene: 5. CDR3 length: 13 amino acids. The germline V gene encodes CDR1 DFQATT and CDR2 SNEGSKA (reference sequence). The CDR3 region has the DNA TGCAGTGCAACTAGCGAGCTCACAGATACGCAGTATTTT. Its translation: CSATSELTDTQYF.

As to this clonotype: A read error may explain this, as a much larger clone is one base away. This rearrangement joins TRBV5-1 to TRBJ1-1; TRBD1 agrees at 7 bases. V lost 0 bases, J lost 1 base, and 12 bases stayed unmatched. Germline V gene sequence: CDR1 SGHRS, CDR2 YFSETQ. The CDR3 spans 18 residues. The CDR3 nucleotides are TGCGCCAGCAGCTTGGGGCAATTGGCGACAGGGCCGAACACTGAAGCTTTCTTT. It is translated as CASSLGQLATGPNTEAFF.

V is TRBV19 and J is TRBJ2-5, with D perhaps TRBD1 (6 bases). Trimming removed 5 bases from V and 2 bases from J, with 18 bases in between. This CDR3 contains 16 residues. Germline V gene data show CDR1 as LNHDA and CDR2 as SQIVND (reference sequence). The CDR3 nucleotides read TGTGCCAGTAGTGCCACAGGGACCCTCTTACAAGAGACCCAGTACTTC. It translates to CASSATGTLLQETQYF.

This chain uses TRBV18 with TRBJ2-1; 8 bases align to TRBD1. V shed 0 bases, J shed 6 bases, and the junction held 4 bases outside the gene matches. CDR3 length equals 15 residues. The germline gives CDR1 KGHSH, CDR2 LQKENI. CDR3 sequence reads: CASSPPLQGANEQFF. The CDR3 DNA reads TGTGCCAGCTCACCACCACTGCAGGGGGCCAATGAGCAGTTCTTC.

This clonotype was observed a few times. The chain couples TRBV7-9 to TRBJ2-1, with D possibly matching TRBD2 (5 bases). V lost 5 bases to trimming and J lost 4 bases, with 15 bases between them. The germline CDR1 and CDR2 sequences are SEHNR and FQNEAQ (reference sequence). This CDR3 is built from 15 residues. The CDR3 nucleotides are TGTGCCAGCAGCCCCGGGGAGTGGGATTACAATGAGCAGTTCTTC. Translated, it gives CASSPGEWDYNEQFF. Filled out from reference TRBV7-9 and TRBJ2-1, the complete variable domain reads DTGVSQNPRHKITKRGQNVTFRCDPISEHNRLYWYRQTLGQGPEFLTYFQNEAQLEKSRLLSDRFSAERPKGSFSTLEIQRTEQGDSAMYLCASSPGEWDYNEQFFGPGTRLTVL.

Ten or more counts support this clonotype. The rearrangement links TRBV12-3 or TRBV12-4 to TRBJ2-2; 9 nucleotides match TRBD2. The V gene end was trimmed by 7 bases and the J gene end by 5 bases; junction bases not matched to a gene: 11. CDR3 length: 16 residues. CDR3 nucleotide sequence: TGTGCCAGCACCCTCGGGCTAGCGGGATGGACCGGGGAGCTGTTTTTT. Its translation: CASTLGLAGWTGELFF.